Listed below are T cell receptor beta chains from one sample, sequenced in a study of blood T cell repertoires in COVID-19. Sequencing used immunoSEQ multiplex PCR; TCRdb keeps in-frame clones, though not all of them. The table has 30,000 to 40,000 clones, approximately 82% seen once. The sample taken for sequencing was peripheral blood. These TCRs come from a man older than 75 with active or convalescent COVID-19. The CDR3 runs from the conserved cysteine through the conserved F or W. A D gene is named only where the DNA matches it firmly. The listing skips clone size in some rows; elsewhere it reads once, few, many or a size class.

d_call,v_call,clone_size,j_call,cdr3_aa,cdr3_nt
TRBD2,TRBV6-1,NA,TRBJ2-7,CASSELDSGRGEQYF,TGTGCCAGCAGTGAATTGGACAGCGGGAGGGGCGAGCAGTACTTC
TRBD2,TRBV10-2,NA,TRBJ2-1,CASSSSGSSYNEQFF,TGCGCCAGCAGTTCCAGCGGGAGCTCCTACAATGAGCAGTTCTTC
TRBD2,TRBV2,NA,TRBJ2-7,CASSGLAGSYEQYF,TGTGCCAGCAGTGGACTAGCGGGCTCCTACGAGCAGTACTTC
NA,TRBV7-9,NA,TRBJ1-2,CASSLETGGGYTF,TGTGCCAGCAGCTTAGAGACAGGCGGCGGCTACACCTTC
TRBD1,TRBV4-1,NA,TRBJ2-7,CASSLPGQGAVEQYF,TGCGCCAGCAGTTTACCGGGACAGGGGGCGGTCGAGCAGTACTTC
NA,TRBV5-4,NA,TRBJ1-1,CASSLTGIEAFF,TGTGCCAGCAGCTTGACAGGGATTGAAGCTTTCTTT
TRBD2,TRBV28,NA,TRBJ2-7,CASSTASAGGSYEQYF,TGTGCCAGCAGTACAGCTTCAGCGGGAGGGTCCTACGAGCAGTACTTC
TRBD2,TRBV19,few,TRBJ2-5,CASSAAGRETQYF,TGTGCCAGTTCGGCGGCCGGGAGGGAGACCCAGTACTTC
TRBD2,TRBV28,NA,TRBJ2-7,CASSPILSSGATPAYEQYF,TGTGCCAGCAGTCCGATCCTATCTAGCGGGGCTACTCCCGCCTACGAGCAGTACTTC
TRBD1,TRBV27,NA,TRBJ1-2,CASSVQGANYGYTF,TGTGCCAGCAGTGTTCAGGGGGCGAACTATGGCTACACCTTC
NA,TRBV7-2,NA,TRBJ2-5,CASSFQGGQETQYF,TGTGCCAGCAGCTTCCAGGGGGGACAAGAGACCCAGTACTTC
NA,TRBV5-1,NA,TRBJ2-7,CASSPGPPSYEQYF,TGCGCCAGTAGTCCGGGTCCCCCCTCCTACGAGCAGTACTTC
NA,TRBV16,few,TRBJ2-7,CASSRGPGQYYEQYF,TGTGCCAGCAGCCGAGGGCCGGGCCAATACTACGAGCAGTACTTC
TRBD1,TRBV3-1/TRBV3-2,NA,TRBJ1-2,CASSPPGQGASGYTF,TGTGCCAGCAGTCCACCGGGACAGGGGGCATCAGGCTACACCTTC
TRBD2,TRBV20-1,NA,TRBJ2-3,CSASLGLAGGPATDTQYF,TGCAGTGCTAGTCTAGGACTAGCGGGAGGGCCAGCCACAGATACGCAGTATTTT
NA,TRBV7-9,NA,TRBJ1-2,CASSLELRTSYNYGYTF,TGTGCCAGCAGCTTAGAACTCAGGACAAGTTATAACTATGGCTACACCTTC